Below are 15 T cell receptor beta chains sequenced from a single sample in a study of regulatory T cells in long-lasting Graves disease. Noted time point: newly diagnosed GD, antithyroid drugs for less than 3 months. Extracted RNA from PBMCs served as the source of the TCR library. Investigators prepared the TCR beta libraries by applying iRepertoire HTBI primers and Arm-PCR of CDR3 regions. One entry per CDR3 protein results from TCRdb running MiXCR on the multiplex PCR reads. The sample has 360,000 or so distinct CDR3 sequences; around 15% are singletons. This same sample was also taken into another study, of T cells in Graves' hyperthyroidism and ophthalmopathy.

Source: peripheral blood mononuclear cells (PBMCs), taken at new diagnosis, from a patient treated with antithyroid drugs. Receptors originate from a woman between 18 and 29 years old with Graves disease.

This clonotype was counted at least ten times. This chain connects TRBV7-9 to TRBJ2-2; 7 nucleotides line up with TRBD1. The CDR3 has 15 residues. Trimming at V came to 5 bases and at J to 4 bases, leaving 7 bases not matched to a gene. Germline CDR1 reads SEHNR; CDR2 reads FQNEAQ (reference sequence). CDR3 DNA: TGTGCCAGCAGCCCAAGGACAGGTTCCACCGGGGAGCTGTTTTTT. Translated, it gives CASSPRTGSTGELFF.

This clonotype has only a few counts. CDR3 in amino acids: CASSLGDPHSYSNQPQHF. The CDR3 DNA follows: TGTGCCAGCAGCCTAGGGGACCCACACTCTTATAGCAATCAGCCCCAGCATTTT. V is TRBV3-1 and J is TRBJ1-5; D perhaps matches TRBD1 (5 bases). V was cut by 4 bases and J by 0 bases, with 19 bases left in between. The CDR3 has 18 residues. Germline V gene lookup returns CDR1 LGHDT and CDR2 YNNKEL (reference sequence).

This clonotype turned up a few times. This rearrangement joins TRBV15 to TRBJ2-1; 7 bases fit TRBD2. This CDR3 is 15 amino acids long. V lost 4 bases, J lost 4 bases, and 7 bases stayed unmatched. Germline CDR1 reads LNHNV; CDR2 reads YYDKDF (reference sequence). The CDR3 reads CATSNPGGRYNEQFF. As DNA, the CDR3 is TGTGCCACCAGCAACCCCGGGGGGAGATACAATGAGCAGTTCTTC.

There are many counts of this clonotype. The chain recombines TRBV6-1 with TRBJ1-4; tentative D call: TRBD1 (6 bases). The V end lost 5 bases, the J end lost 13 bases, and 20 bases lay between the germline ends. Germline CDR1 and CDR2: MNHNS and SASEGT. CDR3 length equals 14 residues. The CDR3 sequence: CASSLPAGTPRLFF. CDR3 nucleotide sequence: TGTGCCAGCAGTCTGCCAGCCGGGACACCAAGACTGTTTTTT.

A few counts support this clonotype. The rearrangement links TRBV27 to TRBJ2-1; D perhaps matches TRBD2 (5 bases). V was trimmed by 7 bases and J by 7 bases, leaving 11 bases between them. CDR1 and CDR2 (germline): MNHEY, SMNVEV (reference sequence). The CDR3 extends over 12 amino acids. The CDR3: CASKTIFNEQFF. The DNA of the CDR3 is TGTGCCAGCAAGACTATATTTAATGAGCAGTTCTTC.

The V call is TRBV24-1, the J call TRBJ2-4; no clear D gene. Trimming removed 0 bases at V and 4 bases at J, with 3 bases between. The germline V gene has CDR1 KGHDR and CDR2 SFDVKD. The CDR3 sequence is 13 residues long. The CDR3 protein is CATSDLGKNIQYF. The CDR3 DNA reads TGTGCCACCAGTGATTTGGGAAAAAACATTCAGTACTTC.

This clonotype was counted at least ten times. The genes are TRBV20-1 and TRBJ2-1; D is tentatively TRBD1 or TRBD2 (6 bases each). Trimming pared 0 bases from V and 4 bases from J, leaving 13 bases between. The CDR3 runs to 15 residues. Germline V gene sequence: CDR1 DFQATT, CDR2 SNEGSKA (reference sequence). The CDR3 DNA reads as TGCAGTGCTAGAGATCTCACAGGGAGGTACAATGAGCAGTTCTTC. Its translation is CSARDLTGRYNEQFF.

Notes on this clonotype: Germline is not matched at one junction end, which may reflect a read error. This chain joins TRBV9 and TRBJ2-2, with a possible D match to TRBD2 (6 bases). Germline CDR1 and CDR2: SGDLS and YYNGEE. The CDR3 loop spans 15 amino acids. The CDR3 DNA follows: TGTGCCAGCAGCGTAGGACTAGTTCGGGCCGGAGAGCTGTTTTTT. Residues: CASSVGLVRAGELFF.

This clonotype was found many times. CDR3 sequence reads: CASSGTGTDTQYF. CDR3 DNA: TGCGCCAGCAGTGGGACAGGGACAGATACGCAGTATTTT. The V gene is TRBV10-2, the J gene TRBJ2-3; 8 bases align to TRBD1. V was clipped by 4 bases and J by 3 bases; unmatched bases: 0. The CDR3 has 13 amino acids. Germline assignment: CDR1 WSHSY and CDR2 SAAADI.

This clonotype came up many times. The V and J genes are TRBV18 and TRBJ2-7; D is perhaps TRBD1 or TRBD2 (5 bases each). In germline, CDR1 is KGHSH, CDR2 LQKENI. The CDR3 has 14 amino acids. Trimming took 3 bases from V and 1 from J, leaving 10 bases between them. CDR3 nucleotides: TGTGCCAGCTCACCCCGGGGCCAGTCCTACGAGCAGTACTTC. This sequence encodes CASSPRGQSYEQYF.

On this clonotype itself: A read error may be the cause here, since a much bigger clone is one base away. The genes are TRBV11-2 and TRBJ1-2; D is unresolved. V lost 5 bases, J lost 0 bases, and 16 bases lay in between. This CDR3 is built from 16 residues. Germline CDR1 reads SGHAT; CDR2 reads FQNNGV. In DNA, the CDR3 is TGTGCCAGCAGCCAAAACCTGCCAGCCCCTAACTATGGCTACACCTTC. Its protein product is CASSQNLPAPNYGYTF.

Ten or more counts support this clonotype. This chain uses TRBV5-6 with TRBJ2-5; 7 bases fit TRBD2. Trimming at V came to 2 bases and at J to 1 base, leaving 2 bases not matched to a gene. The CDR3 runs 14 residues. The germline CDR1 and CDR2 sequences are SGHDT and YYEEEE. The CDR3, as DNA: TGTGCCAGCAGCTTTGGGGGGGGCCAAGAGACCCAGTACTTC. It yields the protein CASSFGGGQETQYF.

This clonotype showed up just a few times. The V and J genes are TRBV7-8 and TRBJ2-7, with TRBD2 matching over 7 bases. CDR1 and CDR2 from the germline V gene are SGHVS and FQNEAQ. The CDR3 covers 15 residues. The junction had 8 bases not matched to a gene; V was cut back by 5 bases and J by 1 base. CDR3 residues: CASSNSGRGSYEQYF. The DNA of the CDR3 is TGTGCCAGCAGCAATTCTGGGAGGGGTTCCTACGAGCAGTACTTC.

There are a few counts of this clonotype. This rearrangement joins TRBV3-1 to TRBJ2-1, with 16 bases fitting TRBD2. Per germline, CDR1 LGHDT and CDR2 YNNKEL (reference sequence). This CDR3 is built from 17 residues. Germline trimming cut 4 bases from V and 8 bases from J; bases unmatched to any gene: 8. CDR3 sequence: CASSLGTSGRARDEQFF. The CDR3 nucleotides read TGTGCCAGCAGCCTCGGGACTAGCGGGAGGGCCAGGGATGAGCAGTTCTTC.

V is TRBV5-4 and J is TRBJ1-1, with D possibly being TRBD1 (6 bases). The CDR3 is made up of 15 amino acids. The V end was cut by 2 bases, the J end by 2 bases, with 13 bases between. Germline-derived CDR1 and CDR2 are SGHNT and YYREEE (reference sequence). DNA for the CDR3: TGTGCCAGCAGCTTCCAATGGACAGATAACACTGAAGCTTTCTTT. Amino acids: CASSFQWTDNTEAFF.